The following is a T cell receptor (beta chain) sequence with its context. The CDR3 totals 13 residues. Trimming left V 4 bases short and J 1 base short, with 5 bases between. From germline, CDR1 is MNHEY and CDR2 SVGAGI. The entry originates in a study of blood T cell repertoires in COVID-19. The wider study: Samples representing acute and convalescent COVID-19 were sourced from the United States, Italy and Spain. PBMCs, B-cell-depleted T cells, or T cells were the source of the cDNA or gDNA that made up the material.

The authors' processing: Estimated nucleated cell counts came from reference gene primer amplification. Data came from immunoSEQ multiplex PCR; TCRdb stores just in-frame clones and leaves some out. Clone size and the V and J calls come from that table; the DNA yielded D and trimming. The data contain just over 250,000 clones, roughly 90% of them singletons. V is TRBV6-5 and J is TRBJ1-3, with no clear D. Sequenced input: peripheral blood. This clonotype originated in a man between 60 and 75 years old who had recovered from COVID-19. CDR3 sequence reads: CASSWESGNTIYF. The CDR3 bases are TGTGCCAGCAGTTGGGAGTCTGGAAACACCATATATTTT.